This T cell receptor beta chain stems from a study of T cell clonotyping in hematopoietic cell transplantation. Points from the study as a whole: Graft donor and pretransplant recipient Inverse Simpson Index values predicted broader posttransplant TCR diversity. Recipient TCR diversity dropped after transplant; expanded clonotypes rose from day 30 to 180.

A word on this clone: Its antigen is unknown.

Data came from immunoSEQ multiplex PCR; TCRdb stores just in-frame clones and leaves some out. The sample carries some 40,000 clones, around 95% recorded once. The sequenced sample was peripheral blood mononuclear cells. The source is a woman between 50 and 59 years old in good health. Some clones in this sample may be carry-over from other donors' samples.

CDR3 in amino acids: CSVEESDRLAYGYTF. CDR3 bases: TGCAGCGTTGAAGAATCAGACCGACTGGCCTATGGCTACACCTTC. V usage is TRBV29-1 and J usage is TRBJ1-2; D unresolved. This CDR3 region has 15 residues. Per germline, CDR1 SQVTM and CDR2 ANQGSEA. V gave up 0 bases and J gave up 4 bases, with 15 bases separating them.